This paragraph reports one T cell receptor (beta chain). In germline, CDR1 is LGHNA, CDR2 YSLEER. The V gene end was trimmed by 0 bases and the J gene end by 6 bases; junction bases not matched to a gene: 5. The CDR3 totals 16 residues. The protocol was immunoSEQ multiplex PCR, while the TCRdb copy is restricted to in-frame clones and leaves out a portion. The top ten clones hold about 1.5% of a sample with 250,000 to 350,000 clones, almost 90% of them seen once. Grouping used clinical history reported by participants in a survey and questionnaire. The source of the sample is a study of blood T cell repertoires in COVID-19. At the level of the study: The samples span acute and convalescent COVID-19 from the United States, Italy and Spain.

V usage is TRBV4-3 and J usage is TRBJ2-1; TRBD2 matches at 10 bases. The source is a woman aged 18 to 35 with acute COVID-19. Material: PBMCs or T cells enriched from blood (not recorded which). CDR3 sequence reads: CASSQDTGLARNEQFF. CDR3 bases: TGCGCCAGCAGCCAAGATACGGGACTAGCGCGCAATGAGCAGTTCTTC.